The 28 T cell receptor beta chains below were found in one sample sequenced in a study of cytomegalovirus exposure and HLA in healthy donors. PCR amplification relied on 60 Vbeta primers (plus 13 Jbeta primers). The protocol was immunoSEQ multiplex PCR, while the TCRdb copy is restricted to in-frame clones and leaves out a portion. This sample yields about 160,000 clones, of which over 70% are seen a single time; 9.7% belongs to the top ten. Material: PBMCs. The receptors stem from a man aged 18 to 29 in good health and CMV-seropositive.

The chain uses TRBV19 and TRBJ1-2, with D possibly being TRBD1 (6 bases). Per the germline V gene, CDR1 is LNHDA and CDR2 is SQIVND (reference sequence). V shed 8 bases and J shed 2 bases, with 12 bases lying between them. The CDR3 loop spans 13 amino acids. The CDR3 coding sequence is TGTGCCAGTGCGGACAGAGCAAACTATGGCTACACCTTC. Translating it yields CASADRANYGYTF.

The chain carries TRBV19 and TRBJ2-5; 8 nucleotides agree with TRBD2. The germline V gene encodes CDR1 LNHDA and CDR2 SQIVND (reference sequence). V trimming: 0 bases; J trimming: 2 bases; junction bases outside the gene matches: 5. CDR3 length equals 16 residues. The CDR3 here is CASSIDTSGLQETQYF. The DNA of the CDR3 is TGTGCCAGTAGTATAGACACTAGCGGTTTACAAGAGACCCAGTACTTC.

This clone has a handful of counts. V is TRBV9 and J is TRBJ1-5; TRBD1 matches 7 bases. Germline trimming cut 3 bases from V and 1 base from J; bases unmatched to any gene: 1. In germline, CDR1 is SGDLS, CDR2 YYNGEE. The CDR3 has 14 residues. The CDR3 DNA sequence: TGTGCCAGCAGCGCGGGACAGAGCAATCAGCCCCAGCATTTT. This gives the protein CASSAGQSNQPQHF.

The chain couples TRBV27 to TRBJ2-2, with 7 bases identical to TRBD2. The CDR3 spans 16 residues. The germline V gene encodes CDR1 MNHEY and CDR2 SMNVEV (reference sequence). V was clipped by 0 bases and J by 0 bases; unmatched bases: 1. Here the CDR3 reads CASSLSSGANTGELFF. The CDR3 DNA reads as TGTGCCAGCAGTTTATCGAGCGGGGCGAACACCGGGGAGCTGTTTTTT.

The chain couples TRBV11-1 to TRBJ2-7, with 9 bases identical to TRBD1. This CDR3 has 13 amino acids. From germline, CDR1 is SGHAT and CDR2 FQDESV (reference sequence). Losses at the gene ends were 2 bases for V and 5 bases for J; bases not matched to a gene: 1. CDR3 DNA: TGTGCCAGCAGCTTATGGACAGGGGACGAGCAGTACTTC. Translation gives CASSLWTGDEQYF.

This rearrangement joins TRBV29-1 to TRBJ1-1; no firm D call. The ends were cut back, 6 bases at V and 2 bases at J, with 16 bases in the middle. Looked up from germline, CDR1 is SQVTM and CDR2 is ANQGSEA. This CDR3 is 14 amino acids long. The CDR3 sequence is CSVPLGEVNTEAFF. The CDR3 nucleotides are TGCAGCGTGCCTCTTGGGGAGGTTAACACTGAAGCTTTCTTT.

The J gene is TRBJ1-3, the V gene TRBV18, with D hard to call. With 2 bases removed from V and 0 bases from J, the gap between germline ends came to 14 bases. From germline, CDR1 is KGHSH and CDR2 LQKENI. The CDR3 sequence is 17 residues long. CDR3 DNA: TGTGCCAGCTCACCAGACTTTAAGGACTACTCTGGAAACACCATATATTTT. Residues: CASSPDFKDYSGNTIYF.

The chain uses TRBV30 and TRBJ1-1; no clear D gene. This CDR3 is 13 amino acids long. V lost 7 bases and J lost 5, with 17 bases in between. Germline V gives CDR1 GTSNPN, CDR2 SVGIG (reference sequence). In nucleotides, the CDR3 is TGTGCCTCCCTTGCCTTCCCCGAGACTGAAGCTTTCTTT. Its translation is CASLAFPETEAFF.

The chain is built from TRBV15 and TRBJ2-7, with D unclear. This CDR3 contains 13 residues. Germline V gene data show CDR1 as LNHNV and CDR2 as YYDKDF (reference sequence). The ends were cut back, 3 bases at V and 6 bases at J, with 12 bases in the middle. CDR3 protein: CATSSTTRSEQYF. CDR3 sequence (DNA): TGTGCCACCAGCAGCACTACAAGGAGCGAGCAGTACTTC.

The chain employs TRBV19 and TRBJ2-5; 10 bases agree with TRBD1. V lost 8 bases to trimming and J lost 4 bases; unmatched junction nucleotides: 13. CDR3 length equals 16 residues. Germline CDR1 is LNHDA and CDR2 is SQIVND (reference sequence). The CDR3 reads CASSVLWDRGGETQYF. DNA for the CDR3: TGTGCCAGTTCCGTCCTCTGGGACAGGGGTGGAGAGACCCAGTACTTC.

The V gene is TRBV21-1, the J gene TRBJ2-1; TRBD1, the D gene given by the table, was not confirmed from the DNA. TRBV21-1 counts as a pseudogene. The CDR3 spans 13 residues. The CDR3 loop reads CASQRGQANEQFF. The CDR3 nucleotides are TGTGCCAGCCAAAGGGGACAGGCGAATGAGCAGTTCTTC.

The V call is TRBV5-1, the J call TRBJ2-3; 13 positions match TRBD2. CDR3 size: 16 residues. Germline-derived CDR1 and CDR2 are SGHRS and YFSETQ. V lost 4 bases and J lost 5; bases outside the gene matches: 7. Here the CDR3 DNA reads TGCGCCAGCAGCGGGGGACTAGCGGGGTTCATAGATACGCAGTATTTT. It translates to CASSGGLAGFIDTQYF.

This chain links TRBV5-1 with TRBJ1-1; TRBD1 matches at 7 bases. The V and J ends lost 1 base and 4 bases, in that order; junction bases with no gene match: 4. CDR3 length equals 14 residues. Germline CDR1 and CDR2: SGHRS and YFSETQ. The CDR3 here is CASSLTGEATEAFF. CDR3 nucleotides: TGCGCCAGCAGCTTGACAGGGGAGGCCACTGAAGCTTTCTTT.

This clone was seen once. The genes are TRBV7-2 and TRBJ1-6; 7 nucleotides match TRBD1. J was trimmed by 0 bases and V by 8 bases; bases with no gene match: 4. Germline CDR1 and CDR2: SGHTA and FQGNSA. CDR3 size: 15 residues. The CDR3 nucleotides are TGTGCCAGCTACAGGGGAAGCTCCTATAATTCACCCCTCCACTTT. Translation gives CASYRGSSYNSPLHF.

This clone was seen once. The genes are TRBV19 and TRBJ1-5; TRBD1 might be the D (5 bases). The germline gives CDR1 LNHDA, CDR2 SQIVND (reference sequence). V lost 0 bases and J 0 bases, leaving 9 bases between the germline ends. The CDR3 has 16 residues. The CDR3 reads CASSIDRGDSNQPQHF. The CDR3 bases are TGTGCCAGTAGTATAGATCGGGGGGATAGCAATCAGCCCCAGCATTTT.

The chain links TRBV5-1 to TRBJ2-7, with 10 bases that match TRBD2. The junction had 8 bases not matched to a gene; V was cut back by 0 bases and J by 2 bases. The CDR3 runs 17 residues. Germline loops: CDR1 SGHRS, CDR2 YFSETQ. Written as DNA, the CDR3 is TGCGCCAGCAGCTTGGCGCCTAGCGGGAGAGGTACCTACGAGCAGTACTTC. Protein product: CASSLAPSGRGTYEQYF.

This clone was counted only a few times. This chain joins TRBV5-1 and TRBJ1-2; TRBD1 matches at 7 bases. The CDR3 totals 15 residues. Germline loops: CDR1 SGHRS, CDR2 YFSETQ. J lost 3 bases, V lost 2 bases, and 7 bases had no gene match. The chain's CDR3 is CASSFSTGRDYGYTF. DNA of the CDR3: TGCGCCAGCAGCTTCTCGACAGGGCGGGACTATGGCTACACCTTC.

The V and J genes are TRBV5-4 and TRBJ1-1, with 11 bases matching TRBD1. The V segment lost 3 bases and the J segment 1 base; nucleotides outside the gene matches: 2. The CDR3 runs 15 residues. Germline lookup yields CDR1 SGHNT and CDR2 YYREEE (reference sequence). CDR3 protein: CASSSGTGGNTEAFF. CDR3 coding DNA: TGTGCCAGCAGCTCGGGGACAGGGGGGAACACTGAAGCTTTCTTT.

J is TRBJ2-6 and V is TRBV27; TRBD1 might be the D (5 bases). Germline V gives CDR1 MNHEY, CDR2 SMNVEV (reference sequence). This CDR3 comprises 18 residues. V was clipped by 5 bases and J by 1 base, with 18 bases between them. The CDR3 nucleotides are TGTGCCAGCAGTGGCGGACATTCGTTTCAGTCTGGGGCCAACGTCCTGACTTTC. This gives the protein CASSGGHSFQSGANVLTF.

The chain uses TRBV6-5 and TRBJ1-2; TRBD1 aligns across 7 bases. This CDR3 has 13 residues. Per germline, CDR1 MNHEY and CDR2 SVGAGI. The junction had 5 bases not matched to a gene; V was cut back by 6 bases and J by 4 bases. In DNA form, the CDR3 reads TGTGCCAGCAGCTCCGACAGGGTCTATGGCTACACCTTC. It specifies CASSSDRVYGYTF.

This clone was counted once. The chain couples TRBV19 to TRBJ2-2, with 8 bases matching TRBD2. Germline CDR1 reads LNHDA; CDR2 reads SQIVND (reference sequence). The CDR3 is 16 residues long. V shed 4 bases and J 7 bases; nucleotides not matched to a gene: 11. The CDR3 DNA reads as TGTGCCAGTAGTACTTCCTGGACGGGGGGGTTCGGGGAGCTGTTTTTT. This gives the protein CASSTSWTGGFGELFF.

The chain has TRBV11-2 and TRBJ2-1; 15 nucleotides line up with TRBD2. Trimming took 4 bases from V and 10 from J; bases not matched to a gene: 8. The CDR3 contains 16 residues. Germline loops: CDR1 SGHAT, CDR2 FQNNGV. The CDR3 protein is CASSSPGLAGGREQFF. CDR3 bases: TGTGCCAGCAGCTCACCGGGACTAGCGGGGGGAAGAGAGCAGTTCTTC. The variable domain in full, completed from reference TRBV11-2 and TRBJ2-1, reads EAGVAQSPRYKIIEKRQSVAFWCNPISGHATLYWYQQILGQGPKLLIQFQNNGVVDDSQLPKDRFSAERLKGVDSTLKIQPAKLEDSAVYLCASSSPGLAGGREQFFGPGTRLTVL.

The chain joins TRBV18 to TRBJ1-2; TRBD1 agrees at 8 bases. This CDR3 region has 15 residues. Trimming removed 3 bases from V and 2 bases from J; junction bases left unmatched: 5. Germline V gene data show CDR1 as KGHSH and CDR2 as LQKENI. The chain's CDR3 is CASSPGTGANYGYTF. In nucleotides, the CDR3 is TGTGCCAGCTCACCGGGGACAGGCGCCAACTATGGCTACACCTTC. Variable domain in full (rest from reference TRBV18 and TRBJ1-2): NAGVMQNPRHLVRRRGQEARLRCSPMKGHSHVYWYRQLPEEGLKFMVYLQKENIIDESGMPKERFSAEFPKEGPSILRIQQVVRGDSAAYFCASSPGTGANYGYTFGSGTRLTVV.

The rearrangement links TRBV9 to TRBJ2-3, with D maybe TRBD1 (6 bases). The CDR3 runs to 15 residues. V lost 5 bases and J lost 6, with 19 bases in between. CDR1 and CDR2 (germline): SGDLS, YYNGEE. The DNA of the CDR3 is TGTGCCAGCAGTCAGGGGCCTTCCGGGGAGGATACGCAGTATTTT. It codes for CASSQGPSGEDTQYF.

The J gene is TRBJ1-1, the V gene TRBV28; D gene unclear. With 1 base removed from V and 0 bases from J, the gap between germline ends came to 12 bases. This CDR3 is built from 16 residues. Germline V gene sequence: CDR1 MDHEN, CDR2 SYDVKM. CDR3 region: CASSLLLGGVNTEAFF. In DNA form, the CDR3 reads TGTGCCAGCAGTTTATTATTGGGCGGGGTGAACACTGAAGCTTTCTTT.

This chain uses TRBV18 with TRBJ1-1; 7 bases are shared with TRBD1. From germline, CDR1 is KGHSH and CDR2 LQKENI. V dropped 5 bases and J dropped 3; count of bases not matched to a gene: 18. This CDR3 region has 18 residues. The CDR3 region has the DNA TGTGCCAGCTCATTAGGGCCACGGGGTACACAGGGGTACACTGAAGCTTTCTTT. Translating gives CASSLGPRGTQGYTEAFF.

V and J are TRBV2 and TRBJ1-2; D is ambiguous. V gave up 7 bases and J gave up 6 bases, with 15 bases separating them. Germline-derived CDR1 and CDR2 are SNHLY and FYNNEI. The CDR3 spans 13 residues. The CDR3 coding sequence is TGTGCCAGCACCGGGGTCAACTGGGATGGCTACACCTTC. Its protein is CASTGVNWDGYTF.

This chain joins TRBV27 and TRBJ1-2, with D uncertain. V lost 5 bases to trimming and J lost 4 bases, with 11 bases between them. The CDR3 sequence is 13 residues long. Germline lookup yields CDR1 MNHEY and CDR2 SMNVEV (reference sequence). DNA of the CDR3: TGTGCCAGCAGTAGCGGCCTCCGCTATGGCTACACCTTC. Its protein is CASSSGLRYGYTF.